Reported below is one T cell receptor (beta chain). Its specificity is unknown. V was shortened by 2 bases and J by 0 bases, with 11 bases between the two germline ends. Germline CDR1 and CDR2: SGHDT and YYEEEE. This CDR3 has 15 amino acids. The record originates from a study of long-term antiretroviral therapy in people with HIV. Whole-study findings and limits: Clones that expanded before ART (that is, prior to treatment) dominated the repertoire at all time points.

Samples were assayed with immunoSEQ v3.0 at survey level. Profiled with immunoSEQ multiplex PCR; TCRdb holds only in-frame clones, not every one. The data hold around 27,000 clones, with about 85% observed a single time. The origin of this receptor is a man aged 40-55 years with HIV. This chain joins TRBV5-6 and TRBJ1-1; D ambiguous. Sample: unsorted PBMCs, taken 3 years after starting antiretroviral therapy. CDR3 region: CASSFVTSLNTEAFF. The CDR3 coding sequence is TGTGCCAGCAGCTTTGTGACAAGCTTGAACACTGAAGCTTTCTTT. The whole variable domain, filled in from reference TRBV5-6 and TRBJ1-1, reads DAGVTQSPTHLIKTRGQQVTLRCSPKSGHDTVSWYQQALGQGPQFIFQYYEEEERQRGNFPDRFSGHQFPNYSSELNVNALLLGDSALYLCASSFVTSLNTEAFFGQGTRLTVV.